This entry is about one T cell receptor (beta chain). TCRdb used MiXCR to reprocess the RT-PCR reads, holding one entry per CDR3 protein. The sample yields about 680,000 distinct CDR3 sequences, 11% to 15% seen once. V shed 7 bases and J shed 12 bases, with 16 bases lying between them. The CDR3 runs to 12 residues. CDR1 is MNHEY and CDR2 is SMNVEV in the germline V gene (reference sequence). V gene TRBV27 combines with J gene TRBJ2-1, with D possibly matching TRBD2 (7 bases). The clonotype was recovered from a female donor in good health, serving as a healthy control. The sequenced sample was memory CD4+ T cells from blood. The CDR3 DNA follows: TGTGCCAGCAAACGAGGAGGGGGGGGGCAGTTCTTC. This encodes CASKRGGGGQFF.